The clone carrying this T cell receptor (beta chain) was observed a single time. The record originates from a study of blood T cell repertoires in COVID-19. Produced via immunoSEQ multiplex PCR; TCRdb's table is partial and in-frame only. Among about 140,000 clones listed, more than 80% were seen once. The specimen sequenced was peripheral blood. The clonotype was recovered from a woman aged 80 or older with acute or convalescent COVID-19.

The CDR3 DNA reads TGCGCCAGCAGCCTCCAAACTCCCGGGAACACTGAAGCTTTCTTT. Translated: CASSLQTPGNTEAFF. V usage is TRBV5-1 and J usage is TRBJ1-1; D remains unclear. CDR3 length equals 15 residues. Germline CDR1 reads SGHRS; CDR2 reads YFSETQ. Trimming shortened V by 4 bases and J by 1 base, and 14 bases separated the two germline ends.